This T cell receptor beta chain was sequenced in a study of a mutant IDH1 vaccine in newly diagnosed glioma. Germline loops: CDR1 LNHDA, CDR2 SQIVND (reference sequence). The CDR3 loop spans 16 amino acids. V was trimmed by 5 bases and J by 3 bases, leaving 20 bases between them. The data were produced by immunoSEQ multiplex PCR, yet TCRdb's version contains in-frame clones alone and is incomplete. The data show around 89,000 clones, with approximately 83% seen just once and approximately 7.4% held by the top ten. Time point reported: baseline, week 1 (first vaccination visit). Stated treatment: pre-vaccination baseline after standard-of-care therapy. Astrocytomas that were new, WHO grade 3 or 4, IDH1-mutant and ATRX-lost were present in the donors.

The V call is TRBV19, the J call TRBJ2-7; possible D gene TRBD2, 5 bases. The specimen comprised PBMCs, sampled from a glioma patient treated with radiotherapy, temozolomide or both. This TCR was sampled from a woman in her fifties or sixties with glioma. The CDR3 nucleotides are TGTGCCAGTAGTCTAGCCCTGGGAGTTGGAGGCTACGAGCAGTACTTC. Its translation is CASSLALGVGGYEQYF.